Below are 17 T cell receptor beta chains sequenced from a single sample in a study of Tregs in tolerant kidney transplant recipients. Produced via immunoSEQ multiplex PCR; TCRdb's table is partial and in-frame only. The sample has approximately 15,000 clones. Recipients received nonmyeloablative bone marrow transplants from related graft donors, with transient mixed chimerism. The source material was CD8+ T cells from blood (PBMCs), sampled 6 months after the transplant. The receptor source for this set is a human patient who received a combined kidney and bone marrow transplant. Some T cells may trace back to the graft donor.

In the case of this clone: The CDR3 end is not reached by the read, which stops 3 residues before it; the germline J gene fills it in. This chain uses TRBV7-6 with TRBJ2-7, with D possibly matching TRBD1 (6 bases). V dropped 2 bases and J dropped 0 bases, with 8 bases sitting between them. Germline V gene data show CDR1 as SGHVS and CDR2 as FNYEAQ. CDR3 size: 14 residues. The CDR3 spells CASSLTGLSYEQYF. The part of the CDR3 DNA that was read is TGTGCCAGCAGCTTAACAGGGCTCTCCTACGAG.

About this clone itself: The read stops 3 residues short of the end of the CDR3; the missing end is completed from the germline J gene. J is TRBJ2-2 and V is TRBV13; 7 bases match TRBD1. This CDR3 has 14 amino acids. After removal of 8 bases from V and 7 bases from J, the junction contained 10 bases not matched to a gene. The germline V gene encodes CDR1 PRHDT and CDR2 FYEKMQ (reference sequence). CDR3 protein: CASRARGQVGELFF. The CDR3 DNA, read in part, is TGTGCCAGCCGAGCTAGGGGGCAAGTCGGGGAG. The full variable domain, completed using reference TRBV13 and TRBJ2-2, is AAGVIQSPRHLIKEKRETATLKCYPIPRHDTVYWYQQGPGQDPQFLISFYEKMQSDKGSIPDRFSAQQFSDYHSELNMSSLELGDSALYFCASRARGQVGELFFGEGSRLTVL.

The covered CDR3 bases are TGTGCCAGCAAGGCGGCGGTCCAAGAGACC. It encodes CASKAAVQET. The entire CDR3 protein is CASKAAVQETQYF. The chain links TRBV19 to TRBJ2-5, with D uncertain. The CDR3 extends 3 residues past the end of the read, so its final part is completed from the germline J gene. This CDR3 comprises 13 residues. Germline CDR1 and CDR2: LNHDA and SQIVND (reference sequence). Trimming removed 9 bases from V and 1 base from J, with 12 bases in between.

In the case of this clone: The CDR3 is cut off 3 residues early in the read; its end comes from the germline J gene. This sequence joins TRBV19 and TRBJ2-7; 10 bases map to TRBD2. This CDR3 has 15 residues. V gave up 5 bases and J gave up 5 bases; unmatched junction bases: 9. Germline CDR1 LNHDA, CDR2 SQIVND (reference sequence). The CDR3 bases that were read are TGTGCCAGTAGTGGCTATCTAGCGGGAGTAGACGAG. Its translation: CASSGYLAGVDE. The whole CDR3 is CASSGYLAGVDEQYF.

As regards this clone: The read ends 3 residues shy of where the CDR3 ends; the end is completed using the germline J gene. This chain joins TRBV19 and TRBJ2-3, with D unclear. The germline V gene has CDR1 LNHDA and CDR2 SQIVND (reference sequence). This CDR3 has 13 amino acids. The CDR3 loop reads CASKAAVQETQYF. The CDR3 DNA, read in part, is TGTGCCAGCAAGGCGGCGGTCCAAGAGACG.

Remarks on this clone: Coverage ceases 3 residues before the CDR3 finishes, and the germline J gene fills in the end. The chain joins TRBV13 to TRBJ2-5; 7 bases map to TRBD2. CDR1 and CDR2 from the germline V gene are PRHDT and FYEKMQ (reference sequence). This CDR3 region has 15 residues. Trimming at V came to 2 bases and at J to 1 base, leaving 4 bases not matched to a gene. The CDR3 DNA, read in part, is TGTGCCAGCAGCTTATTTGGCGGGAGCCAAGAGACC. Translation gives CASSLFGGSQET. The full CDR3 protein is CASSLFGGSQETQYF. The whole variable domain, filled in from reference TRBV13 and TRBJ2-5, reads AAGVIQSPRHLIKEKRETATLKCYPIPRHDTVYWYQQGPGQDPQFLISFYEKMQSDKGSIPDRFSAQQFSDYHSELNMSSLELGDSALYFCASSLFGGSQETQYFGPGTRLLVL.

About this clone itself: The read halts 3 residues ahead of the CDR3 end, with the missing end drawn from the germline J gene. This rearrangement joins TRBV19 to TRBJ2-1, with D hard to call. Deletions cut 4 bases from V and 2 bases from J, with 6 bases between. The CDR3 is made up of 13 amino acids. CDR1 and CDR2 (germline): LNHDA, SQIVND (reference sequence). The sequenced CDR3 bases are TGTGCCAGTAGTAGCGCGCCCTACAATGAG. Amino acids: CASSSAPYNE. The full CDR3 protein is CASSSAPYNEQFF.

In regard to this clone: Read data end 3 residues before the CDR3 end; the end is taken from the germline J gene. The rearrangement joins TRBV5-1 to TRBJ1-2; 11 bases fit TRBD1. CDR3 length equals 13 residues. V was pared by 3 bases and J by 6 bases, with 1 base of the junction left unmatched. Germline V gene sequence: CDR1 SGHRS, CDR2 YFSETQ. The part of the CDR3 DNA that was read is TGCGCCAGCAGCTGGACAGGGGGCCATGGC. Its protein product is CASSWTGGHG. The whole CDR3 protein is CASSWTGGHGYTF.

A word on this clone: The CDR3 goes on 3 residues after the read ends, and that part is filled in from the germline J gene. This chain connects TRBV19 to TRBJ2-5, with 11 nucleotides matching TRBD2. CDR1 and CDR2 from the germline V gene are LNHDA and SQIVND (reference sequence). With 3 bases clipped from V and 3 bases from J, the junction kept 6 bases outside the gene matches. The CDR3 loop spans 16 amino acids. The CDR3: CASSIPPLAGEETQYF. The sequenced part of the CDR3 DNA is TGTGCCAGTAGTATCCCTCCACTAGCGGGGGAAGAGACC.

With respect to this clone: The read ends 3 residues shy of where the CDR3 ends; the end is completed using the germline J gene. The chain joins TRBV7-6 to TRBJ2-1; D gene unclear. The CDR3 is 15 amino acids. V gave up 4 bases and J gave up 4 bases, with 14 bases separating them. In germline, CDR1 is SGHVS, CDR2 FNYEAQ. The covered CDR3 bases are TGTGCCAGCAGCTATAGGGCAGAGGAGTACAATGAG. It codes for CASSYRAEEYNE. The whole CDR3 reads CASSYRAEEYNEQFF.

On this clone: The DNA ends 3 residues before the CDR3 does, and the rest of the CDR3 is filled in from the germline J gene. This sequence joins TRBV5-1 and TRBJ1-6; 7 positions match TRBD1. The germline V gene encodes CDR1 SGHRS and CDR2 YFSETQ. V trimming: 2 bases; J trimming: 9 bases; junction bases outside the gene matches: 8. The CDR3 contains 15 residues. The CDR3 DNA, read in part, is TGCGCCAGCAGCTTAGGTCGACAGGGACTTTCACCC. Encoded protein: CASSLGRQGLSP. The complete CDR3 protein is CASSLGRQGLSPLHF.

Remarks on this clone: The read falls 3 residues short of the CDR3 end, and the missing part is taken from the germline J gene. This chain connects TRBV4-1 to TRBJ2-1; no reliable D call. The CDR3 loop spans 14 amino acids. V was cut by 0 bases and J by 2 bases, with 5 bases left in between. In germline, CDR1 is MGHRA, CDR2 YSYEKL. The CDR3 spells CASSQDPTYNEQFF. CDR3 DNA (partial): TGCGCCAGCAGCCAAGATCCTACCTACAATGAG.

Note on this clone: Read coverage stops 3 residues before the CDR3 terminus; the germline J gene supplies the remainder. The J gene is TRBJ2-7, the V gene TRBV5-6, with D possibly being TRBD1 (6 bases). CDR3 length equals 13 residues. Per germline, CDR1 SGHDT and CDR2 YYEEEE. V was shortened by 1 base and J by 2 bases, with 7 bases between the two germline ends. Incomplete CDR3 DNA: TGTGCCAGCAGCTTGCAGGGGCCCTACGAG. It is translated as CASSLQGPYE. The complete CDR3 sequence is CASSLQGPYEQYF.

As concerns this clone: The read halts 3 residues ahead of the CDR3 end, with the missing end drawn from the germline J gene. The rearrangement joins TRBV9 to TRBJ1-4; TRBD1 matches 7 bases. CDR1 SGDLS and CDR2 YYNGEE come from the germline V gene. Germline trimming cut 3 bases from V and 5 bases from J; bases unmatched to any gene: 10. This CDR3 spans 16 amino acids. CDR3 region: CASSAAEGQSNEKLFF. The sequenced part of the CDR3 DNA is TGTGCCAGCAGCGCGGCCGAGGGACAGAGCAATGAAAAA.

Turning to this clone: The observed sequence ends 3 residues before the CDR3 terminus, with the missing tail filled in from the germline J gene. The rearrangement links TRBV7-2 to TRBJ2-3, with TRBD1 matching 7 bases. Germline assignment: CDR1 SGHTA and CDR2 FQGNSA. The CDR3 extends over 15 amino acids. The ends lost 5 bases at V and 0 bases at J; junction bases unmatched: 5. This chain's CDR3 is CASSIWDSSTDTQYF. The CDR3 DNA, read in part, is TGTGCCAGCAGCATTTGGGACAGCAGCACAGATACG.

About this clone itself: The read terminates 3 residues before the CDR3 end, so the remaining end is supplied by the germline J gene. The V call is TRBV7-2, the J call TRBJ2-1, with D perhaps TRBD2 (7 bases). Trimming stripped 5 bases from V and 9 bases from J, with 8 bases between. The CDR3 length is 11 residues. Germline CDR1 SGHTA, CDR2 FQGNSA. The CDR3 protein is CASSRGGEQFF. The sequenced part of the CDR3 DNA is TGTGCCAGCAGCAGGGGGGGTGAG.

Remarks on this clone: The CDR3 end lies 3 residues beyond the end of the read and is filled in from the germline J gene. The chain combines TRBV30 with TRBJ2-7; 7 positions match TRBD1. Germline CDR1 is GTSNPN and CDR2 is SVGIG (reference sequence). Unmatched junction bases numbered 5, after V lost 6 bases and J lost 0 bases. This CDR3 region has 13 residues. The sequenced part of the CDR3 DNA is TGTGCCTGTGGGACAGCGAGCTCCTACGAG. Translated, it gives CACGTASSYE. Given in full, the CDR3 is CACGTASSYEQYF.